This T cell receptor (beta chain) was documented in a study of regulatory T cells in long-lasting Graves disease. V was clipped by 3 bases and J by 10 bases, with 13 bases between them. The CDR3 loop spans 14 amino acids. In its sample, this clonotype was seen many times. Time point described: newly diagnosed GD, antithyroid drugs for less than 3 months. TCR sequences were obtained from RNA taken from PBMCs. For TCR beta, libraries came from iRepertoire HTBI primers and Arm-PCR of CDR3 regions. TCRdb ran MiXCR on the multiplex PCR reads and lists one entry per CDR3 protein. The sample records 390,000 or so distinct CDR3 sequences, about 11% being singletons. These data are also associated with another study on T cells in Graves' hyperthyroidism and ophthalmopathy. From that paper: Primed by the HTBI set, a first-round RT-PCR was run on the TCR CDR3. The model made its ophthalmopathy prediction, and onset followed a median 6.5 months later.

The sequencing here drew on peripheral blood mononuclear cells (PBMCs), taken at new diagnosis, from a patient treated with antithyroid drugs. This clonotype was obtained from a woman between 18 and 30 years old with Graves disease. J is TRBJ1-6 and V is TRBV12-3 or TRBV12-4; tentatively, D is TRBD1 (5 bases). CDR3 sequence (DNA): TGTGCCAGCAGTTTGCGGGGCACTGAATCACCCCTCCACTTT. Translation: CASSLRGTESPLHF.